This T cell receptor beta chain was sequenced for a study of blood T cell repertoires in COVID-19. Study details: Nucleic acid was either cDNA or gDNA, and it came from T cells, B-cell-depleted T cells, or PBMCs.

Trimming removed 6 bases at V and 7 bases at J, with 12 bases between. Per the germline V gene, CDR1 is LGHNA and CDR2 is YSLEER. The CDR3 runs 13 residues. In the authors' workflow: Using reference gene primer amplification, nucleated cell counts were estimated. Here immunoSEQ multiplex PCR was the method, and the copy in TCRdb shows in-frame clones only, minus some. The V and J calls and clone size were taken over from that table, and D and trimming were inferred from the DNA. This table has under 200,000 clones, 83% appearing once. The chain has TRBV4-3 and TRBJ2-2; D may be TRBD1 (6 bases). The sample taken for sequencing was peripheral blood. The TCR was taken from a woman older than 75 with acute or convalescent COVID-19. The CDR3 region is CASSRQVYGELFF. The CDR3 region has the DNA TGCGCCAGCAGTAGACAGGTTTACGGGGAGCTGTTTTTT.